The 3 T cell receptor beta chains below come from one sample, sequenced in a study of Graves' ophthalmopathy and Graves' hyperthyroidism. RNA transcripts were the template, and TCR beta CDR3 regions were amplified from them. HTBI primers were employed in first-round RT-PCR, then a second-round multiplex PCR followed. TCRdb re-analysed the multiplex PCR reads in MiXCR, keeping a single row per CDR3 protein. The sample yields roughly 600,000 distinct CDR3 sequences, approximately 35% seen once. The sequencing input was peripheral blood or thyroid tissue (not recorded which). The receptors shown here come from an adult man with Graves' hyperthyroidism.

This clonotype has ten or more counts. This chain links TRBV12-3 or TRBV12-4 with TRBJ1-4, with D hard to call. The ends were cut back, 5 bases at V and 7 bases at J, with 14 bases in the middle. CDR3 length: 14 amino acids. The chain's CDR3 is CASSPGNMGEKLFF. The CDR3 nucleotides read TGTGCCAGCAGTCCGGGAAACATGGGTGAAAAACTGTTTTTT.

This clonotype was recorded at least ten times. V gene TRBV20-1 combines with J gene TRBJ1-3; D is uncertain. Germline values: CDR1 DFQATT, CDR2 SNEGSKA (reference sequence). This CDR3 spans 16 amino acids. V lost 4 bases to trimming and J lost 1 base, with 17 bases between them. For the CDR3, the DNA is TGCAGTGCTATAGGAATGGCAGGAGGGTCTGGAAACACCATATATTTT. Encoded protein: CSAIGMAGGSGNTIYF.

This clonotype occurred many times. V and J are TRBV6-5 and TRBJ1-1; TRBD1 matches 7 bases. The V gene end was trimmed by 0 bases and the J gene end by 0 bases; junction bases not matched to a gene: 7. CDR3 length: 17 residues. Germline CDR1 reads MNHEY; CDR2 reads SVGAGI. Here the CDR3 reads CASSYSRTGRMNTEAFF. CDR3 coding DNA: TGTGCCAGCAGTTACTCCCGGACAGGACGCATGAACACTGAAGCTTTCTTT.